The 9 T cell receptor beta chains listed next were all sequenced from one sample in a study of vaccination effects on CD4 cells after COVID-19. Under the ViraFEST assay, PBMC were stimulated with viral peptide pools so that antigen-specific CD4+ T cells expanded. Sequencing was performed afterwards. With roughly 9 days of culture completed, CD4+ T cells were isolated. Participants received two doses of either the BNT162b2 or mRNA-1273 vaccine. Sequenced by immunoSEQ multiplex PCR; TCRdb stores in-frame clones only, minus some. In the table there are 70,000 to 95,000 clones, around four fifths of which are singletons. These receptors' targets are unknown. Material: CD4+ T cells from PBMCs cultured with HCoV-OC43 spike peptides, obtained after COVID-19 vaccination. The sample's subset: HCoV-OC43 spike overlapping peptide pool stimulation. These receptors were collected from a human donor who received a COVID-19 vaccine.

The chain uses TRBV7-9 and TRBJ2-6; possible D gene TRBD2, 5 bases. The CDR3 runs 16 residues. Between the trimmed V and J ends, which lost 3 bases and 0 bases, there was a span of 9 bases. Germline CDR1 is SEHNR and CDR2 is FQNEAQ (reference sequence). The CDR3 loop is CASSLGGLSGANVLTF. In DNA, the CDR3 is TGTGCCAGCAGCTTGGGTGGACTCTCTGGGGCCAACGTCCTGACTTTC.

The J gene is TRBJ2-1, the V gene TRBV14; TRBD2 might be the D (5 bases). The CDR3 is 15 amino acids. Trimming pared 5 bases from V and 3 bases from J, leaving 14 bases between. Germline V gene lookup returns CDR1 SGHDN and CDR2 FVKESK. CDR3 sequence reads: CASSFFGGIYNEQFF. The CDR3 DNA sequence: TGTGCCAGCAGCTTTTTCGGAGGAATCTACAATGAGCAGTTCTTC.

The chain employs TRBV28 and TRBJ1-3; a weak D match, TRBD1 (5 bases). Trimming cost V 1 base and J 3 bases, with 16 bases left between them. The CDR3 spans 17 residues. Germline-derived CDR1 and CDR2 are MDHEN and SYDVKM. The CDR3 here is CASSLSRVSIFGNTIYF. DNA for the CDR3: TGTGCCAGCAGTTTATCCAGGGTTTCAATCTTTGGAAACACCATATATTTT.

The rearrangement uses TRBV2 and TRBJ1-5; D unclear. Germline values: CDR1 SNHLY, CDR2 FYNNEI. V gave up 3 bases and J gave up 4 bases, with 4 bases separating them. This CDR3 spans 12 amino acids. This CDR3 is CASSDGNQPQHF. In DNA, the CDR3 is TGTGCCAGCAGTGACGGGAATCAGCCCCAGCATTTT.

The chain employs TRBV30 and TRBJ2-2; perhaps TRBD1 as D (5 bases). CDR3 length: 13 residues. V lost 3 bases and J 9 bases, leaving 14 bases between the germline ends. The germline V gene has CDR1 GTSNPN and CDR2 SVGIG (reference sequence). CDR3 DNA sequence: TGTGCCTGGAGCAGTCAGGGTTACAGGGAGCTGTTTTTT. This sequence encodes CAWSSQGYRELFF.

V and J are TRBV6-1 and TRBJ2-7, with D perhaps matching TRBD1 or TRBD2 (5 bases each). V was clipped by 3 bases and J by 6 bases, with 12 bases between them. Germline CDR1 is MNHNS and CDR2 is SASEGT. There are 13 residues in the CDR3. The CDR3: CASSEVIGGEQYV. Written as DNA, the CDR3 is TGTGCCAGCAGTGAGGTCATTGGGGGCGAGCAGTACGTC.

The chain uses TRBV10-3 and TRBJ1-3; possibly TRBD1 for D (6 bases). The V gene lost 7 bases and the J gene lost 0 bases, with 22 bases spanning the gap. This CDR3 comprises 18 residues. Germline CDR1 and CDR2: ENHRY and SYGVKD. The CDR3 DNA sequence: TGTGCCATCAAAGGTGGGACCACCACAGGGCCCTCTGGAAACACCATATATTTT. This gives the protein CAIKGGTTTGPSGNTIYF.

V gene TRBV7-8 combines with J gene TRBJ2-5; D unclear. Trimming took 6 bases from V and 3 from J, leaving 17 bases between them. The CDR3 spans 15 residues. CDR1 and CDR2 (germline): SGHVS, FQNEAQ. This chain's CDR3 is CASRRGPQKEETQYF. In DNA form, the CDR3 reads TGTGCCAGCAGGCGAGGACCCCAGAAAGAAGAGACCCAGTACTTC. The full variable domain, rest sourced from reference TRBV7-8 and TRBJ2-5, is GAGVSQSPRYKVAKRGQDVALRCDPISGHVSLFWYQQALGQGPEFLTYFQNEAQLDKSGLPSDRFFAERPEGSVSTLKIQRTQQEDSAVYLCASRRGPQKEETQYFGPGTRLLVL.

This rearrangement joins TRBV6-5 to TRBJ1-4; D gene unclear. Trimming took off 0 bases at V and 7 bases at J, with 12 bases between the two ends. CDR1 is MNHEY, CDR2 SVGAGI, per germline. The CDR3 extends over 15 amino acids. DNA for the CDR3: TGTGCCAGCAGTTACTCGAACCAAGGATCTGAAAAACTGTTTTTT. It encodes CASSYSNQGSEKLFF.